Listed below are T cell receptor beta chains from one sample, sequenced in a study of T cell responses to AZD1222 COVID-19 vaccine. Sequencing was performed with immunoSEQ multiplex PCR; in TCRdb, only in-frame clones are kept and a portion is missing. The sample contains roughly 120,000 clones, roughly 90% of which appear only once. Sequencing used peripheral blood, obtained on day 0 of AZD1222 vaccination. The receptors were sampled from an adult in good health. Each CDR3 is given with its conserved first and last residue. The D gene is left open where the match is weak. Rows may omit the clone size; those that give it use once, few, many or a size class.

NA	TRBV10-3	NA	TRBJ1-2	CAISDPGRISYGYTF	TGTGCCATCAGTGACCCGGGACGGATTTCCTATGGCTACACCTTC
NA	TRBV11-2	NA	TRBJ1-2	CASSFVSYGYTF	TGTGCCAGCAGCTTCGTCTCTTATGGCTACACCTTC
NA	TRBV7-9	NA	TRBJ2-1	CASSIPRDTPFNEQFF	TGTGCCAGCAGCATTCCCCGGGACACCCCCTTCAATGAGCAGTTCTTC
once	TRBV11-2	NA	TRBJ2-3	CASSLVVRTSTDTQYF	TGTGCCAGCAGCTTAGTAGTAAGGACCTCCACAGATACGCAGTATTTT
NA	TRBV24-1	TRBD2	TRBJ2-1	CASGGGLGSYNEQFF	TGTGCCTCTGGGGGGGGACTAGGCTCCTACAATGAGCAGTTCTTC
NA	TRBV28	TRBD1	TRBJ1-1	CASSSLGQVATEAFF	TGTGCCAGCAGTAGCCTAGGACAGGTCGCCACTGAAGCTTTCTTT
NA	TRBV13	TRBD2	TRBJ2-7	CASSPTGTSGHVEQYF	TGTGCCAGCAGCCCCACCGGGACTAGCGGCCATGTAGAGCAGTACTTC
once	TRBV21-1	NA	TRBJ1-1	CASSKRTGNEAFF	TGTGCCAGCAGCAAAAGGACAGGGAACGAAGCTTTCTTT
NA	TRBV10-3	NA	TRBJ1-5	CAISGGANQPQHF	TGTGCCATCAGTGGGGGGGCAAATCAGCCCCAGCATTTT
NA	TRBV7-9	TRBD1	TRBJ1-2	CASSSRDRGYGYTF	TGTGCCAGCAGCTCCCGGGACAGGGGCTATGGCTACACCTTC
once	TRBV9	TRBD2	TRBJ2-2	CASSATSGGAGTGELFF	TGTGCCAGCAGCGCGACTAGCGGGGGGGCGGGCACCGGGGAGCTGTTTTTT
NA	TRBV30	TRBD1	TRBJ2-7	CASLGNDRAYEQYF	TGTGCCTCCCTGGGGAATGACAGGGCCTACGAGCAGTACTTC
NA	TRBV2	TRBD1	TRBJ1-1	CASSKTGRDTEAFF	TGTGCCAGCAGTAAGACAGGGCGGGACACTGAAGCTTTCTTT
once	TRBV28	NA	TRBJ2-7	CASSLVGAEYEQYF	TGTGCCAGCAGTTTAGTGGGGGCGGAGTACGAGCAGTACTTC
NA	TRBV7-9	TRBD1	TRBJ2-5	CASSRQGARETQYF	TGTGCCAGCAGCCGACAGGGGGCGAGGGAGACCCAGTACTTC
NA	TRBV6-5	TRBD1	TRBJ1-2	CASSSQGEDGYTF	TGTGCCAGCAGTTCACAGGGGGAGGATGGCTACACCTTC
NA	TRBV6-5	NA	TRBJ2-7	CASTRGAGTGYEQYF	TGTGCCAGCACCCGCGGGGCGGGGACTGGCTACGAGCAGTACTTC
NA	TRBV19	TRBD1	TRBJ1-5	CASSLWDRGSSGNQPQHF	TGTGCCAGTAGTCTATGGGACAGGGGTTCATCCGGCAATCAGCCCCAGCATTTT
NA	TRBV9	TRBD2	TRBJ2-5	CASSEDSAGLEEETQYF	TGTGCCAGCAGCGAAGACTCGGCGGGACTAGAGGAAGAGACCCAGTACTTC
NA	TRBV4-2	NA	TRBJ2-2	CASSQDSVSNTGELFF	TGTGCCAGCAGCCAAGACTCCGTCTCGAACACCGGGGAGCTGTTTTTT
NA	TRBV19	NA	TRBJ1-1	CASSISAGHRDTEAFF	TGTGCCAGTAGTATAAGTGCGGGCCATAGGGACACTGAAGCTTTCTTT
NA	TRBV4-1	TRBD2	TRBJ2-3	CASSPSGTSGATDTQYF	TGCGCCAGCAGCCCGTCCGGGACTAGCGGGGCAACAGATACGCAGTATTTT
NA	TRBV5-1	NA	TRBJ2-2	CASSDAMGGELFF	TGCGCCAGCAGCGACGCGATGGGCGGGGAGCTGTTTTTT
NA	TRBV18	NA	TRBJ2-3	CASSPLDRTDTQYF	TGTGCCAGCTCACCCCTCGACAGGACAGATACGCAGTATTTT
NA	TRBV5-1	TRBD2	TRBJ2-2	CASSPRVSGGTGELFF	TGCGCCAGCAGCCCCAGAGTTAGCGGGGGGACCGGGGAGCTGTTTTTT
NA	TRBV5-6	NA	TRBJ2-7	CASSLERSYEQYF	TGTGCCAGCAGCTTGGAACGGTCCTACGAGCAGTACTTC
NA	TRBV9	NA	TRBJ1-2	CASSLTPANYGYTF	TGTGCCAGCAGCCTGACTCCAGCTAACTATGGCTACACCTTC
NA	TRBV28	NA	TRBJ2-2	CASSERSGRTGELFF	TGTGCCAGCAGTGAGCGCTCGGGTCGCACCGGGGAGCTGTTTTTT
NA	TRBV20-1	NA	TRBJ1-1	CSASMGVGTEAFF	TGCAGTGCTAGTATGGGGGTCGGCACTGAAGCTTTCTTT
NA	TRBV7-7	TRBD1	TRBJ2-5	CASSLQGAGQETQYF	TGTGCTAGCAGCTTACAGGGGGCGGGCCAAGAGACCCAGTACTTC
NA	TRBV7-3	NA	TRBJ1-2	CASSFPPEGGYTF	TGTGCCAGCAGCTTCCCCCCCGAGGGTGGCTACACCTTC
NA	TRBV5-1	NA	TRBJ2-2	CASSFNAGTGELFF	TGCGCCAGCAGCTTTAATGCTGGCACCGGGGAGCTGTTTTTT
NA	TRBV5-1	NA	TRBJ1-2	CASSQLNGGYTF	TGCGCCAGCAGCCAACTAAACGGTGGCTACACCTTC
NA	TRBV10-2	TRBD1	TRBJ2-7	CASRDPGQGFHEQYF	TGCGCCAGCAGAGACCCGGGACAGGGCTTTCACGAGCAGTACTTC
NA	TRBV27	TRBD1	TRBJ2-1	CASSRDRVKNEQFF	TGTGCCAGCAGCCGGGACAGGGTGAAGAATGAGCAGTTCTTC
NA	TRBV19	TRBD1	TRBJ1-4	CASKLTGGFGLFF	TGTGCCAGTAAATTGACAGGGGGCTTTGGACTGTTTTTT
once	TRBV7-3	NA	TRBJ1-1	CASSLNGNTEAFF	TGTGCCAGCAGCTTAAACGGGAACACTGAAGCTTTCTTT
once	TRBV15	NA	TRBJ1-1	CATSREQGLGAFF	TGTGCCACCAGCAGAGAACAGGGTCTCGGAGCTTTCTTT
once	TRBV7-9	NA	TRBJ1-2	CASSKDGPNYGYTF	TGTGCCAGCAGCAAGGACGGACCAAACTATGGCTACACCTTC
NA	TRBV19	TRBD1	TRBJ2-7	CASRQGVGYEQYF	TGTGCCAGCCGACAGGGGGTCGGGTACGAGCAGTACTTC